The subject of this entry is one T cell receptor beta chain. This clonotype was counted a few times. There is no known antigen for this receptor. Qualities for individual bases were not recorded, and no much larger clone is one base off. TCRB libraries were built from RNA via three nested multiplex PCR rounds using a modified ARM-PCR protocol with multiple V-beta primers and a C-beta primer. Starting from 0.5 ug of total RNA, TCRB-specific cDNA was synthesized using ProtoScript II Reverse Transcriptase and a C-beta primer. For the TCRB libraries, no unique molecular identifiers were described. In the third PCR, barcodes and adapters were added over approximately 24 cycles with Deep VentR (exo-) polymerase, and the 250-500 bp bands were then gel purified. An Illumina HiSeq 2500 was used to sequence the TCRB libraries with 250 bp paired-end reads. Under the source paper's analysis protocol: Reads were cleaned with Trimmomatic, merged with FLASH, assigned V, D and J segments with MiGEC, and analyzed with VDJtools. The Shannon-Wiener diversity index, calculated using VDJtools, was used to quantify repertoire diversity. In-frame beta chains were kept once TCRdb had trimmed the public reads at Q25 with fastp and called clones with MiXCR. Records with the same CDR3 protein are collapsed into one entry carrying the most frequent genes and DNA. The V and J calls and clone size come from TCRdb's table, not from the authors' own analysis. Across this sample there are fewer than 15,000 distinct CDR3 sequences, with roughly 74% seen only once. The top ten constitute around 50% of the sample.

The AllPrep DNA/RNA mini kit was used to purify genomic DNA and total RNA at the same time from each of the 10 or so tumor samples. Every RNA sample had an OD 260/280 ratio above 1.9 and an RNA integrity number above 6.5. Via the germline V gene, CDR1 is SGHAT and CDR2 FQNNGV. Reading from cysteine to phenylalanine, the CDR3 counts 14 amino acids. The read is trimmed to its CDR3 DNA, 42 bases read in frame from base 1. V sheds 2 bases and J sheds 4 bases, leaving 11 bases between their ends. These data belong to a study of tumor-infiltrating lymphocytes in glioblastoma multiforme (dated by TCRdb to about 2017). Turning to the overall study: To test whether intratumoral genomic heterogeneity fosters TIL diversity, the study jointly examined somatic mutations, TIL diversity and immune response activity.

The full study reports these points: The authors noted that sorting T cells into functional subsets, which was not done in this study, would be a future improvement. Generalizability was limited because only one glioblastoma patient was included in the TCR and somatic mutation analysis. Because T cells carry unequal numbers of TCR transcripts, RNA-based TCR sequencing may distort clone frequencies.

Source material: brain tumor tissue. The sequence joins TRBV11-2 to TRBJ2-5; the D gene is perhaps TRBD1, from 6 matching bases. This receptor was taken from a male donor with glioblastoma. Here is the DNA: TGTGCCAGCAGCTTAATAGGGGGTCTAGAGACCCAGTACTTC. This encodes CASSLIGGLETQYF.